The clone carrying this T cell receptor beta chain was seen a few times. A multiplex PCR was run with 60 Vbeta primers and 13 Jbeta primers. Sequenced by immunoSEQ multiplex PCR; TCRdb stores in-frame clones only, minus some. The sample includes under 150,000 clones, roughly four fifths of them seen just once. The data derive from a study of cytomegalovirus exposure and HLA in healthy donors. Samples came from healthy bone marrow donors. In germline, CDR1 is GTSNPN, CDR2 SVGIG (reference sequence). The V and J ends lost 3 bases and 0 bases, in that order; junction bases with no gene match: 4. The CDR3 contains 14 residues.

Sequencing was done on a sample of PBMCs. The gene calls are TRBV30 and TRBJ1-1; 7 positions match TRBD1. The source is a girl aged 2 to 10 in good health and CMV-seronegative. The CDR3 region is CAWRGTGVNTEAFF. DNA for the CDR3: TGTGCCTGGAGAGGAACAGGGGTGAACACTGAAGCTTTCTTT.